These T cell receptor beta chains were read from a single sample in a study of response to subunit inactivated influenza vaccine. TCRdb itself ran the RT-PCR reads through MiXCR, one entry per CDR3 protein. The sample has about 700,000 distinct CDR3 sequences, about 15% seen once. Sequencing was performed on PBMCs from blood, taken less than 15 days before vaccination. These receptors originate from a middle-aged man who received an inactivated influenza vaccine. Each CDR3 is given without its conserved first and last residue. Clone size, where shown, is once, few, many, or a class for clones that have expanded.

TRBV6-2/TRBV6-3,TRBJ2-1,few,ASSGGINEQF
TRBV7-9,TRBJ2-3,NA,ASSSRRADTQY
TRBV15,TRBJ2-3,once,ATSRYGQGYRTDTQY
TRBV9,TRBJ1-2,few,ASSSGTSLTYGYT
TRBV7-2,TRBJ2-1,many,ASSPWTSGPNNEQF
TRBV5-6,TRBJ2-3,few,ASSFSGRSTDTQY
TRBV3-1,TRBJ2-2,few,ASSQYGLGFTGELF
TRBV14,TRBJ2-2,many,ASSQEVRVGELF
TRBV12-3/TRBV12-4,TRBJ1-2,many,ASSLGTGGLNGYT
TRBV15,TRBJ2-7,NA,ATSRDRQGGREQY
TRBV28,TRBJ1-5,few,ASRGQGARQPQH
TRBV13,TRBJ2-5,few,ASSLGPGQETQY
TRBV30,TRBJ2-1,NA,AWTAGGLVNEQF
TRBV29-1,TRBJ2-7,few,SVRGVLYEQY
TRBV10-3,TRBJ2-7,NA,ATGELAGVRGYEQY
TRBV11-2,TRBJ2-3,NA,ASSLGRFTDTQY
TRBV20-1,TRBJ1-5,few,SAGTLDQPQH
TRBV20-1,TRBJ2-7,few,SARDPRGGTYEQY
TRBV29-1,TRBJ2-1,few,SVDSGQGRYEQF
TRBV12-3/TRBV12-4,TRBJ1-1,many,ASSLGGRTEAF
TRBV3-1,TRBJ2-2,NA,AFCFSPGLAGANTGELF
TRBV29-1,TRBJ2-7,many,SVAGTATYEQY
TRBV3-1,TRBJ2-5,NA,ASSLPNSGVDGQY
TRBV3-1,TRBJ1-1,few,ASSQAMTVNTEAF
TRBV5-1,TRBJ2-1,many,ASSLAGTSGNEQF
TRBV14,TRBJ2-5,NA,ASSQDRATQY
TRBV20-1,TRBJ1-2,few,SAGLSPFFNYGYT
TRBV4-3,TRBJ2-3,NA,ASSPGGSGRDTQY
TRBV6-5,TRBJ2-1,NA,ASSFGGDLYEQF
TRBV28,TRBJ2-7,many,ASSPPDIYEQY
TRBV28,TRBJ2-1,few,ASSFPWRRRAKEQF
TRBV18,TRBJ2-7,few,ASSPRTEGEQY
TRBV5-5,TRBJ2-5,few,ASSWAQRGETQY
TRBV12-3/TRBV12-4,TRBJ2-1,few,ASSWLAEEQF
TRBV9,TRBJ1-3,NA,ASSVALGGNTIY
TRBV2,TRBJ1-6,NA,ASSRDRDPSNSPLH
TRBV6-1,TRBJ1-5,NA,ASSDSTGGLQPQH
TRBV20-1,TRBJ2-5,NA,SADDRIAHQETQY
TRBV5-5,TRBJ1-4,NA,ASSLWVVTNEKLF
TRBV3-1,TRBJ2-5,few,ASSQSRTYLGGTQY
TRBV5-1,TRBJ2-2,NA,ASSLIRENTGELF
TRBV5-1,TRBJ2-1,NA,ASSSSGTGYNEQF
TRBV12-3/TRBV12-4,TRBJ2-1,few,ASRRSGGSWNEQF
TRBV20-1,TRBJ2-3,NA,SALAGGPTDTQY
TRBV20-1,TRBJ1-1,NA,SAKIQVYTEAF
TRBV6-2/TRBV6-3,TRBJ1-2,many,ASRKTGESSGYT
TRBV20-1,TRBJ2-3,few,SASGAGSTDTQY
TRBV5-5,TRBJ2-5,NA,ASSLSFQGAYETQY
TRBV15,TRBJ1-1,few,ATSWSNTEAF
TRBV20-1,TRBJ2-1,many,SARPHRTSPYNEQF
TRBV15,TRBJ2-5,NA,ATSRGGSPLETQY
TRBV6-5,TRBJ2-7,few,ASSSNRVPYEQY
TRBV27,TRBJ2-3,NA,ASTRLAGSTDTQY
TRBV7-2,TRBJ2-7,many,ASSSRLPPYEQY
TRBV5-1,TRBJ2-4,NA,ASSPAALSILAKNIQY